The 9 T cell receptor beta chains given below trace back to one sample, sequenced in a study of shared clonotypes between healthy human individuals. Only in-frame clones appear in the TCRdb table, and some are missing; sequencing was by immunoSEQ multiplex PCR. The profile shows under 1,900,000 clones, 98% of them singletons. The sequencing input was naive CD4+ T cells sorted from blood. Subset in this sample: CD45RA+ positively selected. Receptor source: a young man in good health.

In DNA, the CDR3 is TGTGCCAGCAGTGAAGGTGCCTTCGCCTACTCCTACGAGCAGTACTTC. Its protein product is CASSEGAFAYSYEQYF. This rearrangement joins TRBV6-1 to TRBJ2-7, with D unresolved. V was cut by 1 base and J by 0 bases, with 13 bases left in between. Germline lookup yields CDR1 MNHNS and CDR2 SASEGT. The CDR3 extends over 16 amino acids.

This chain uses TRBV6-5 with TRBJ2-3; D call uncertain. The CDR3 spans 16 residues. Deletions cut 2 bases from V and 4 bases from J, with 16 bases between. Germline CDR1 is MNHEY and CDR2 is SVGAGI. CDR3 sequence (DNA): TGTGCCAGCAGTTACGAGGCAGGTGGTCGGTCAGATACGCAGTATTTT. It translates to CASSYEAGGRSDTQYF.

The chain carries TRBV9 and TRBJ2-1; 16 bases agree with TRBD2. Germline lookup yields CDR1 SGDLS and CDR2 YYNGEE. This CDR3 is built from 19 residues. V lost 0 bases to trimming and J lost 5 bases; unmatched junction nucleotides: 8. CDR3 DNA: TGTGCCAGCAGCGTAGGTCCCGGGACTAGCGGGAGGGGAGACAATGAGCAGTTCTTC. Translation gives CASSVGPGTSGRGDNEQFF.

This rearrangement joins TRBV11-2 to TRBJ2-5; D unresolved. Between the trimmed V and J ends, which lost 4 bases and 7 bases, there was a span of 16 bases. The CDR3 spans 14 residues. Germline V gene lookup returns CDR1 SGHAT and CDR2 FQNNGV. CDR3 region: CASSSDSTLGTQYF. The CDR3 DNA follows: TGTGCCAGCAGCTCTGATAGCACTTTGGGGACCCAGTACTTC.

This sequence joins TRBV15 and TRBJ2-2; unclear D gene. The CDR3 is 12 amino acids. The V gene's germline CDR1 is LNHNV and CDR2 YYDKDF (reference sequence). The V and J ends lost 3 bases and 6 bases respectively, with 5 bases between them. CDR3: CATSSYAGELFF. In DNA, the CDR3 is TGTGCCACCAGCAGCTATGCCGGGGAGCTGTTTTTT.

The gene calls are TRBV29-1 and TRBJ2-4, with unresolved D. V was pared by 4 bases and J by 10 bases, with 14 bases between. The germline V gene has CDR1 SQVTM and CDR2 ANQGSEA. The CDR3 totals 12 residues. The CDR3 spells CSVGRVDAIQYF. In DNA form, the CDR3 reads TGCAGCGTTGGCCGGGTGGACGCGATTCAGTACTTC.

The chain carries TRBV27 and TRBJ2-7; 11 bases map to TRBD2. The germline V gene has CDR1 MNHEY and CDR2 SMNVEV (reference sequence). After removal of 3 bases from V and 12 bases from J, the junction contained 10 bases not matched to a gene. CDR3 size: 14 residues. The CDR3: CASSFTTSGENWYF. The CDR3 DNA follows: TGTGCCAGCAGTTTTACGACTAGCGGGGAGAATTGGTACTTC.

The chain has TRBV2 and TRBJ2-5; TRBD1 agrees at 9 bases. V gave up 4 bases and J gave up 5 bases; unmatched junction bases: 5. The CDR3 covers 14 residues. Germline V gene lookup returns CDR1 SNHLY and CDR2 FYNNEI. This chain's CDR3 is CASSGWTGEETQYF. The CDR3 bases are TGTGCCAGCAGTGGCTGGACAGGGGAGGAGACCCAGTACTTC.

Here the CDR3 reads CASSVRGYERNEQFF. CDR3 nucleotide sequence: TGTGCCAGTAGTGTCAGGGGGTATGAACGGAATGAGCAGTTCTTC. The chain has TRBV19 and TRBJ2-1, with 7 bases fitting TRBD1. This CDR3 has 15 residues. V was clipped by 5 bases and J by 7 bases; unmatched bases: 11. CDR1 LNHDA and CDR2 SQIVND come from the germline V gene (reference sequence).